A selection of T cell receptor beta chains follows, all from one sample in a study of T cells expressing NK-cell markers. TCRdb reworked the 5' RACE reads into one entry per CDR3 protein, no DNA. The listing contains around 180,000 distinct CDR3 sequences. Material: blood T cells: a sorted CD56 or NKG2C T cell subset, CD4+ or CD8+ T cells, or bulk PBMC T cells (not recorded which). These receptors all stem from a man aged 18 to 69 in good health. CDR3s include the opening cysteine and the closing phenylalanine or tryptophan. Each record gives: J gene, V gene, CDR3 length, CDR3 protein.

TRBJ2-7,TRBV2,15,CASSETYPLSYEQYF
TRBJ2-7,TRBV9,15,CASSAFDGGPYEQYF
TRBJ2-7,TRBV20-1,15,CSARWSRGGAGEQYF
TRBJ2-7,TRBV28,15,CASSLAGELTYEQYF
TRBJ2-7,TRBV7-9,16,CASSSQSSTGSYEQYF
TRBJ2-3,TRBV24-1,13,CATGTGVTDTQYF
TRBJ2-7,TRBV10-3,14,CAISESSGYYEQYF
TRBJ1-2,TRBV20-1,13,CSANEGQNYGYTF
TRBJ2-3,TRBV11-3,14,CASPRTGLTDTQYF
TRBJ1-1,TRBV28,12,CAINQGTAEAFF
TRBJ2-2,TRBV7-9,15,CASTILQANTGELFF
TRBJ2-1,TRBV20-1,14,CSASSSGDSVEQFF
TRBJ2-1,TRBV6-1,13,CASSPWTSNEQFF
TRBJ2-3,TRBV12-3/TRBV12-4,18,CASSQQWDRESSTDTQYF
TRBJ2-2,TRBV15,14,CATSRPSITGELFF
TRBJ1-2,TRBV19,14,CATTTGREDYGYTF
TRBJ1-3,TRBV12-3/TRBV12-4,14,CASSFGRAGNTIYF
TRBJ2-5,TRBV12-3/TRBV12-4,13,CATTGGLQETQYF
TRBJ1-6,TRBV6-1,16,CASSGTSDRGDSPLHF
TRBJ2-7,TRBV6-5,14,CASSSEGQGYEQYF
TRBJ2-1,TRBV2,15,CASSESLAGENEQFF
TRBJ2-7,TRBV4-1,13,CASSLTANYEQYF
TRBJ1-5,TRBV27,14,CASRSLWGGQPQHF
TRBJ2-7,TRBV27,15,CASSALLGQNYEQYF
TRBJ2-2,TRBV28,13,CASKQGYTGELFF
TRBJ1-5,TRBV24-1,18,CAASGAGTPPYSNQPQHF
TRBJ2-3,TRBV18,13,CASRADSTDTQYF
TRBJ2-7,TRBV5-1,14,CASSVRTGPNEQYF
TRBJ1-1,TRBV5-6,14,CASSLAQGGTEAFF
TRBJ2-7,TRBV19,15,CASSKRPGEFYEQYF
TRBJ1-1,TRBV7-9,14,CASSFEEQGTEAFF
TRBJ2-7,TRBV27,14,CASSLIGSGYEQYF
TRBJ2-5,TRBV6-2/TRBV6-3,17,CASSYSGSSGVQETQYF
TRBJ1-6,TRBV20-1,15,CSAKLLPGLNSPLHF
TRBJ2-3,TRBV4-1,17,CASSQPGLASLADTQYF
TRBJ2-2,TRBV24-1,13,CATGTGENGELFF
TRBJ2-7,TRBV14,12,CASSERGGEQYF
TRBJ2-7,TRBV2,13,CASSEGGIREQYF
TRBJ2-7,TRBV6-5,15,CASSYRDGVNYEQYF
TRBJ1-2,TRBV25-1,12,CASKQGVRGYTF
TRBJ1-5,TRBV12-3/TRBV12-4,16,CASSRFGGDSNQPQHF
TRBJ2-5,TRBV4-1,13,CASSHVAGETQYF
TRBJ2-5,TRBV4-2,15,CASSQEEGNQETQYF
TRBJ2-5,TRBV27,15,CASSYTGTSVETQYF
TRBJ1-1,TRBV11-2,15,CASSLSDSANTEAFF
TRBJ2-1,TRBV5-1,17,CASSPTPGGVMGNEQFF
TRBJ2-7,TRBV11-2,17,CASSLGTGGRDSYEQYF
TRBJ2-7,TRBV27,16,CASSLEAGGPRYEQYF
TRBJ2-7,TRBV4-1,15,CASSQGEGLFYEQYF
TRBJ2-3,TRBV13,16,CASSSAPSGDTDTQYF